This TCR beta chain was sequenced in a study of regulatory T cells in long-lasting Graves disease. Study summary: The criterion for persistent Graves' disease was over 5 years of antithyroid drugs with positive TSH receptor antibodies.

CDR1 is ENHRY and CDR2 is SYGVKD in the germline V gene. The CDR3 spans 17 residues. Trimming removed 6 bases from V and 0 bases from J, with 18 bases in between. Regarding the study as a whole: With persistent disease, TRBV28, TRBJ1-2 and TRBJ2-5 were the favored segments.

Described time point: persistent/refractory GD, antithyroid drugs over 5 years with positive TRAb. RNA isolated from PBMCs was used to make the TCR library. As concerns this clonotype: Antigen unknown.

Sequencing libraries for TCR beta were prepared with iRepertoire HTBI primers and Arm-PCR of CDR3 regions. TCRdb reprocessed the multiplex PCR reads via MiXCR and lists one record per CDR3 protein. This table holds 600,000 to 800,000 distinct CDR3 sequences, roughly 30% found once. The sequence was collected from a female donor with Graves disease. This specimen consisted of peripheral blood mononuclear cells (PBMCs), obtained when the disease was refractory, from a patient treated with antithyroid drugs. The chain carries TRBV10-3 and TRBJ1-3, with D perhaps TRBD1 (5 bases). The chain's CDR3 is CAISGDDGTPSGNTIYF. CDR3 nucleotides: TGTGCCATCAGCGGTGACGACGGGACCCCCTCTGGAAACACCATATATTTT.